Listed below are T cell receptor beta chains from one sample, sequenced in a study of blood T cells in healthy people across ages. From the 5' RACE reads, TCRdb called clonotypes with MiXCR, one entry per CDR3 protein. This sample has about 1.6 million distinct CDR3 sequences, with almost 35% found just once. The sequenced sample was blood. These receptors were collected from a woman aged 25 to 39 in good health. Both conserved end residues are part of each CDR3. A D gene is named only where the DNA matches it firmly. A row's size may be missing; if present it is once, few, many or a size class.

TRBV20-1	TRBJ2-7	-	few	CSARGNNVNYEQYF	TGCAGTGCTAGAGGCAACAATGTAAACTACGAGCAGTACTTC
TRBV2	TRBJ2-3	TRBD2	-	CAGGLPEHTDTQYF	TGTGCCGGGGGACTACCCGAACACACAGATACGCAGTATTTT
TRBV21-1	TRBJ2-3	-	many	CASSLNGAPRSTQYF	TGTGCCAGCAGCCTCAATGGGGCCCCCCGAAGTACGCAGTATTTT
TRBV7-9	TRBJ1-1	-	few	CASSLQTRAGTEAFF	TGTGCCAGCAGCTTACAAACCAGGGCTGGAACTGAAGCTTTCTTT
TRBV10-3	TRBJ1-1	-	-	CAISEGGRPEAFF	TGTGCCATCAGTGAGGGGGGGCGCCCAGAAGCTTTCTTT
TRBV3-1	TRBJ2-3	-	-	CASSQDPPARGDTQYF	TGTGCCAGCAGCCAAGATCCCCCGGCTAGGGGGGATACGCAGTATTTT
TRBV20-1	TRBJ2-1	-	-	CSANGNKGSPSSYNEQFF	TGCAGTGCCAACGGCAATAAGGGGTCCCCCAGCTCCTACAATGAGCAGTTCTTC
TRBV6-1	TRBJ2-7	-	-	CASSESRLAEQYF	TGTGCCAGCAGTGAAAGTCGCCTAGCGGAGCAGTACTTC
TRBV27	TRBJ2-1	TRBD2	-	CASSSRTSGSHEQFF	TGTGCCAGCAGTTCCCGGACTAGCGGGAGCCATGAGCAGTTCTTC
TRBV6-1	TRBJ2-7	-	-	CASRTAVSYEQYF	TGTGCCAGCAGAACAGCGGTCTCCTACGAGCAGTACTTC
TRBV20-1	TRBJ1-5	-	-	CSAQEGGARQPQHF	TGCAGTGCGCAAGAGGGGGGGGCACGGCAGCCCCAGCATTTT
TRBV7-9	TRBJ2-5	TRBD2	many	CASSLALVSGGPQETQYF	TGTGCCAGCAGCTTAGCGCTCGTTTCGGGAGGTCCCCAAGAGACCCAGTACTTC
TRBV28	TRBJ2-3	TRBD2	-	CATIPSGSSPDTQYF	TGTGCCACCATCCCTAGCGGGAGCAGTCCAGATACGCAGTATTTT
TRBV5-1	TRBJ2-2	-	few	CASGDRVANTGELFF	TGCGCCAGCGGGGACCGGGTCGCGAACACCGGGGAGCTGTTTTTT
TRBV18	TRBJ1-2	TRBD1	-	CASSPPNAGTGGSGYGYTF	TGTGCCAGCTCACCACCGAACGCCGGGACAGGGGGCAGCGGCTATGGCTACACCTTC
TRBV29-1	TRBJ2-7	TRBD1	-	CSGARDRGDEQYF	TGCAGCGGGGCTCGGGACAGGGGTGACGAGCAGTACTTC
TRBV18	TRBJ2-7	TRBD2	few	CASSPGLAGSKQRSSYEQYF	TGTGCCAGCTCACCAGGACTAGCGGGAAGCAAACAAAGGAGCTCCTACGAGCAGTACTTC
TRBV20-1	TRBJ2-1	TRBD2	few	CSARGTSVFYEQFF	TGCAGTGCTAGGGGGACTAGTGTCTTCTATGAGCAGTTCTTC
TRBV6-1	TRBJ1-2	TRBD1	few	CASTDQGADYTF	TGTGCCAGCACTGACCAGGGGGCCGACTACACCTTC
TRBV5-1	TRBJ1-2	-	-	CASSTDPTPLNYGYTF	TGCGCCAGCAGCACCGACCCGACCCCGTTAAACTATGGCTACACCTTC
TRBV10-3	TRBJ2-7	TRBD1	-	CAIRETGVEQYF	TGTGCCATCAGGGAAACAGGGGTCGAGCAGTACTTC
TRBV9	TRBJ1-2	TRBD1	few	CASSNTGGTWGYTF	TGTGCCAGCAGTAATACAGGGGGCACTTGGGGCTACACCTTC
TRBV5-5	TRBJ2-1	-	few	CASTVAGYEQFF	TGTGCCAGCACCGTAGCCGGGTATGAGCAGTTCTTC